This TCR beta chain was captured in a study of cytomegalovirus exposure and HLA in healthy donors. The PCR contained 60 Vbeta and 13 Jbeta primers. The method was immunoSEQ multiplex PCR; TCRdb's version includes in-frame clones alone and lacks a portion of them. The sample carries fewer than 200,000 clones, more than 70% recorded once. In this sample, this clone turned up once. Antigen unknown. The study's findings and limits: The only immune exposure information that was available was CMV serostatus.

This clonotype was obtained from a girl aged 5-17 years in good health and CMV-seronegative. Sequenced: PBMCs.

This CDR3 is CASSNMKGTGPSGYTF. CDR3 sequence (DNA): TGTGCCAGCAGCAACATGAAGGGGACAGGGCCTTCTGGCTACACCTTC. The chain combines TRBV27 with TRBJ1-2, with TRBD1 matching 9 bases. The CDR3 loop spans 16 amino acids. Trimming removed 6 bases from V and 7 bases from J; junction bases left unmatched: 15. CDR1 is MNHEY and CDR2 is SMNVEV in the germline V gene (reference sequence).